This is a list of T cell receptor beta chains from one sample in a study of CD4 T cells in relation to SARS-CoV-2 and coronaviruses. Here immunoSEQ multiplex PCR was the method, and the copy in TCRdb shows in-frame clones only, minus some. The table shows around 62,000 clones, with about 95% occurring only once. Sequencing was carried out using naive CD4+ T cells from PBMCs. The receptors originated from a human donor in good health. Both conserved end residues are part of each CDR3. The D gene is left open where the match is weak. A clone size is listed for some rows: how often the clone was seen (once, few, many), or a class if it is expanded.

D: -; size: -; J: TRBJ2-7; V: TRBV7-8; CDR3: CASSLPRQRMGGEQYF; DNA: TGTGCCAGCAGCTTACCCCGACAGCGGATGGGTGGAGAGCAGTACTTC
D: -; size: -; J: TRBJ2-1; V: TRBV30; CDR3: CAWKFREQFF; DNA: TGTGCCTGGAAGTTCCGGGAGCAGTTCTTC
D: -; size: -; J: TRBJ2-5; V: TRBV11-2; CDR3: CASSSNTGPETQYF; DNA: TGTGCCAGCAGCTCCAATACAGGGCCAGAGACCCAGTACTTC
D: -; size: -; J: TRBJ1-1; V: TRBV12-3/TRBV12-4; CDR3: CASSLGVGGAFF; DNA: TGTGCCAGCAGTTTAGGTGTAGGCGGAGCTTTCTTT
D: -; size: -; J: TRBJ2-1; V: TRBV19; CDR3: CASSADLSALYEQFF; DNA: TGTGCCAGTAGTGCGGACCTCTCCGCGCTCTATGAGCAGTTCTTC
D: -; size: -; J: TRBJ1-5; V: TRBV19; CDR3: CASSTTGRVRVVRPQHF; DNA: TGTGCCAGTAGTACCACGGGACGGGTACGGGTCGTGAGACCCCAGCATTTT
D: TRBD2; size: -; J: TRBJ2-7; V: TRBV5-1; CDR3: CASSFPWSGRASEQYF; DNA: TGCGCCAGCAGCTTCCCTTGGAGCGGGAGGGCCTCCGAGCAGTACTTC
D: TRBD1; size: -; J: TRBJ2-7; V: TRBV27; CDR3: CASSRAGTGVPYEQYF; DNA: TGTGCCAGCAGTAGAGCCGGGACAGGGGTCCCCTACGAGCAGTACTTC
D: -; size: -; J: TRBJ1-1; V: TRBV10-1; CDR3: CASSESIAGQQAFF; DNA: TGCGCCAGCAGTGAGTCGATCGCCGGACAGCAAGCTTTCTTT
D: -; size: once; J: TRBJ1-2; V: TRBV14; CDR3: CASSQELYGYGYTF; DNA: TGTGCCAGCAGCCAAGAATTATACGGCTATGGCTACACCTTC
D: TRBD2; size: -; J: TRBJ2-3; V: TRBV2; CDR3: CASRVLAGAITDTQYF; DNA: TGTGCCAGCAGGGTACTAGCGGGAGCCATCACAGATACGCAGTATTTT